The rows below give T cell receptor beta chains drawn from one sample of a study of molecular identifiers for immune sequencing clone quantification. MiXCR, applied by TCRdb to the PCR reads, yields one record per CDR3 protein. This table has more than 550,000 distinct CDR3 sequences, around 25% appearing once. The sample comprised naive CD8+ T cells from blood, with Jurkat cell RNA spiked in. The origin of the receptors is a human donor in good health. Some libraries in this study had Jurkat cell RNA spiked in. Both conserved end residues are part of each CDR3. Each record gives: J gene, V gene, CDR3 length, CDR3 protein.

TRBJ1-1 | TRBV3-2 | 18 | CASSGRDRPPKMNTEAFF
TRBJ2-5 | TRBV29-1 | 14 | CSVDYSYDEETQYF
TRBJ1-1 | TRBV10-2 | 13 | CASSEARNTEAFF
TRBJ1-1 | TRBV7-9 | 12 | CASRDSTFEAFF
TRBJ2-5 | TRBV6-2/TRBV6-3 | 14 | CASSYSNEQETQYF
TRBJ1-5 | TRBV15 | 15 | CATSREAGRNQPQHF
TRBJ2-2 | TRBV7-9 | 19 | CASSSLEFAGQDTPGELFF
TRBJ1-2 | TRBV28 | 17 | CASSLYSLGQVNYGYTF
TRBJ2-1 | TRBV4-2 | 17 | CASSQGLGLRINNEQFF
TRBJ1-1 | TRBV6-2/TRBV6-3 | 16 | CASSYSETAENTEAFF
TRBJ2-7 | TRBV3-1 | 13 | CASSQDPVYEQYF
TRBJ2-3 | TRBV12-3/TRBV12-4 | 15 | CASSLGQGGTDTQYF
TRBJ2-2 | TRBV27 | 14 | CATNPGMNTGELFF
TRBJ2-1 | TRBV7-9 | 16 | CASSLLEGGEGDEQFF
TRBJ2-7 | TRBV6-2/TRBV6-3 | 15 | CASSYSTLGSYEQYF
TRBJ2-7 | TRBV6-1 | 15 | CASSEADLTSYEQYF
TRBJ2-5 | TRBV10-2 | 17 | CASGESSGTGWEETQYF
TRBJ1-5 | TRBV20-1 | 14 | CSARYPESNQPQHF
TRBJ2-5 | TRBV12-3/TRBV12-4 | 14 | CASSPSRGQETQYF
TRBJ2-7 | TRBV12-3/TRBV12-4 | 14 | CASSPYRESHEQYF
TRBJ1-1 | TRBV3-1 | 14 | CASSPGVDTGEAFF
TRBJ2-7 | TRBV4-3 | 16 | CASSQVARTSGSEQYF
TRBJ2-7 | TRBV5-1 | 14 | CASSWGGQDNEQYF
TRBJ2-7 | TRBV4-3 | 15 | CTSSQDFNRAYEQYF
TRBJ2-2 | TRBV29-1 | 11 | CSVDRGGELFF
TRBJ1-3 | TRBV19 | 14 | CAAAEGHSGYTIYF
TRBJ1-1 | TRBV29-1 | 13 | CNVVVVGYTEAFF
TRBJ2-7 | TRBV28 | 14 | CASISPGVPYEQYF
TRBJ2-5 | TRBV29-1 | 13 | CSVEWGLGEPQYF
TRBJ2-6 | TRBV11-1 | 15 | CASSRRGFGANVLTF
TRBJ2-7 | TRBV12-3/TRBV12-4 | 13 | CASSLELDAEQYF
TRBJ2-3 | TRBV5-6 | 14 | CASSRALGVDTQYF
TRBJ2-3 | TRBV5-6 | 14 | CASSLNGLTDTQYF
TRBJ2-5 | TRBV14 | 18 | CASSQEAWSSGYQETQYF
TRBJ2-1 | TRBV19 | 16 | CASSATGLAENNEQFF
TRBJ2-7 | TRBV11-2 | 18 | CASSLDSAGQGPRDEQYF
TRBJ2-1 | TRBV6-2/TRBV6-3 | 14 | CASSYSPGYNEQFF
TRBJ1-1 | TRBV7-6 | 15 | CASSSGEGMNTEAYF
TRBJ2-3 | TRBV4-3 | 15 | CASSPASGGAGTQYF
TRBJ1-1 | TRBV4-1 | 14 | CASSQEWQNTEAFF
TRBJ1-1 | TRBV10-1 | 14 | CASSTTGQDAEAFF
TRBJ2-1 | TRBV19 | 14 | CASSIFAQNNEQFF